This T cell receptor beta chain came from a study of control samples from healthy donors and cancer patients (dated by TCRdb to the early 2020s). Libraries were built with the immunoSEQ multiplex PCR assay. Here the immuneACCESS table is served through TCRdb, limited to in-frame sequences with V and J called. Missing clones are a known gap in these copies; in checked studies unresolved V genes cover under half, and the rest lacks a known reason. The sample profile shows about 160,000 clones; about 90% of them were found once. The ten biggest clones cover around 12% of the sample. To note about this clone: The target of this receptor is not known. Per-nucleotide qualities are absent, and no much larger clonotype sits a single base away.

The CDR3 starts with the cysteine, ends with the phenylalanine, and has 12 residues. Of the read, only the CDR3 DNA is kept; its 36 bases are in frame from base 1. Trimming removed 1 base from V and 10 bases from J, leaving 8 bases between the germline ends. CDR1 SGHTA and CDR2 FQGNSA are derived from the germline V gene. The sample comprised blood. In this chain, TRBV7-2 is recombined with TRBJ2-1, with no reliable assignment of the D segment. The receptor was derived from a man aged 25-45 years in good health. The CDR3 in this case is CASSLVKVEQFF. The DNA sequence is TGTGCCAGCAGCTTAGTCAAGGTAGAGCAGTTCTTC.